The 6 T cell receptor beta chains below come from one sample, sequenced in a study of T cells in Graves' hyperthyroidism and ophthalmopathy. RNA transcripts were the template for amplifying TCR beta CDR3 regions. The HTBI set primed first-round TCR CDR3 RT-PCR. MiXCR, applied by TCRdb to the multiplex PCR reads, yields one record per CDR3 protein. The table records hundreds of thousands of distinct CDR3 sequences, around 13% of them present only once. The sequenced sample was blood. These receptors all stem from a woman under 30 with Graves' hyperthyroidism.

This clonotype was seen more than once but under ten times. The V call is TRBV6-1, the J call TRBJ2-1, with 11 bases identical to TRBD2. CDR3 length: 15 amino acids. In germline, CDR1 is MNHNS, CDR2 SASEGT. The ends lost 6 bases at V and 5 bases at J; junction bases unmatched: 6. CDR3 coding DNA: TGTGCCAGCAGATTAGCGGGAGGGCGTCACAATGAGCAGTTCTTC. Protein: CASRLAGGRHNEQFF.

This clonotype was observed at least ten times. The chain employs TRBV2 and TRBJ2-3; TRBD1 might be the D (6 bases). The CDR3 is 14 amino acids. Germline V gene data show CDR1 as SNHLY and CDR2 as FYNNEI. Trimming left V 6 bases short and J 0 bases short, with 10 bases between. The CDR3: CASRPGVSTDTQYF. The CDR3 DNA sequence: TGTGCCAGCAGGCCAGGGGTGAGCACAGATACGCAGTATTTT.

This clonotype was counted ten times or more. V is TRBV27 and J is TRBJ1-5; TRBD1 matches 10 bases. Germline loops: CDR1 MNHEY, CDR2 SMNVEV (reference sequence). The V and J ends lost 7 bases and 2 bases, in that order; junction bases with no gene match: 20. This CDR3 comprises 20 residues. The CDR3 sequence is CASKPGRDRGSRNGNQPQHF. CDR3 nucleotides: TGTGCCAGCAAACCTGGGAGGGACAGGGGATCGAGGAATGGCAATCAGCCCCAGCATTTT.

This chain joins TRBV6-2 or TRBV6-3 and TRBJ1-1; perhaps TRBD1 as D (6 bases). The CDR3 is 14 amino acids. Germline V lookup: CDR1 MNHEY, CDR2 SVGEGT. Trimming took off 5 bases at V and 3 bases at J, with 13 bases between the two ends. CDR3 sequence: CASSPRTDDTEAFF. The CDR3 DNA reads TGTGCCAGCAGTCCCAGGACAGACGACACTGAAGCTTTCTTT.

This clonotype has at least ten counts. The chain carries TRBV6-1 and TRBJ1-3; D unclear. The germline V and J ends were trimmed by 5 bases and 6 bases, with 11 bases remaining between them. Germline CDR1 and CDR2: MNHNS and SASEGT. The CDR3 consists of 13 residues. CDR3 loop: CASSLTLKNTIYF. CDR3 nucleotide sequence: TGTGCCAGCAGTTTGACATTGAAAAACACCATATATTTT.

The table lists this clonotype with many counts. This sequence joins TRBV12-3 or TRBV12-4 and TRBJ2-1; a possible D gene is TRBD2 (6 bases). The CDR3 loop spans 17 amino acids. V lost 2 bases and J lost 8, with 22 bases in between. The CDR3 DNA follows: TGTGCCAGCAGTTTAATCGGTCCGGGCGGGAATAGCGATGAGCAGTTCTTC. Amino acid sequence: CASSLIGPGGNSDEQFF.